The clone carrying this TCR beta chain was detected a few times. No antigen is known for it. The sample originates from a study of T-cell memory formation after mild COVID-19. Study conclusions and caveats: Cross-reactive memory appears to have joined, as suggested by some responding clones showing up in pre-infection memory.

From germline, CDR1 is SGHTA and CDR2 FQGNSA. The CDR3 loop spans 17 amino acids. The V end lost 1 base, the J end lost 1 base, and 15 bases lay between the germline ends. TCRdb analysed the 5' RACE reads with MiXCR anew, one entry per CDR3 protein. The sample lists about 560,000 distinct CDR3 sequences, roughly 17% occurring once. Material: PBMCs or a T cell subset sorted from them (not recorded which). The source is an adult woman who had mild COVID-19 (a few samples of this study predate the infection). Cell type and time point are not known. The chain links TRBV7-2 to TRBJ2-3; perhaps D is TRBD1 or TRBD2 (5 bases each). CDR3 sequence: CASSLVGTSRGTDTQYF. CDR3 in DNA: TGTGCCAGCAGCTTAGTAGGGACCAGCAGGGGCACAGATACGCAGTATTTT. Filled out from reference TRBV7-2 and TRBJ2-3, the complete variable domain reads GAGVSQSPSNKVTEKGKDVELRCDPISGHTALYWYRQSLGQGLEFLIYFQGNSAPDKSGLPSDRFSAERTGGSVSTLTIQRTQQEDSAVYLCASSLVGTSRGTDTQYFGPGTRLTVL.